A single sample gave rise to the 8 T cell receptor beta chains below, sequenced in a study of T cell repertoires in cytomegalovirus infection. From the reads, TCRdb called clonotypes with MiXCR, one entry per CDR3 protein. The table includes around 240,000 distinct CDR3 sequences, about 20% detected once. The sequencing input was CD8+ T cells from PBMCs. The receptors derive from a human donor in good health (CMV status not recorded). Some clones in this sample may be carry-over from other donors' samples.

CDR3 nucleotides: TGCAGTGCTCCCCCACTCAGACTAGCGGGGGGGACAGATACGCAGTATTTT. It specifies CSAPPLRLAGGTDTQYF. The chain recombines TRBV20-1 with TRBJ2-3, with TRBD2 matching over 14 bases. Per the germline V gene, CDR1 is DFQATT and CDR2 is SNEGSKA (reference sequence). The CDR3 spans 17 residues. The junction had 10 bases not matched to a gene; V was cut back by 5 bases and J by 3 bases.

The V gene is TRBV2, the J gene TRBJ2-5, with D tentatively TRBD2 (5 bases). V was cut by 2 bases and J by 7 bases, with 11 bases left in between. The CDR3 is made up of 13 amino acids. CDR1 SNHLY and CDR2 FYNNEI come from the germline V gene. The CDR3 loop is CASSESGVGTQYF. The CDR3 DNA reads as TGTGCCAGCAGTGAATCCGGGGTCGGGACCCAGTACTTC. Filled out from reference TRBV2 and TRBJ2-5, the complete variable domain reads EPEVTQTPSHQVTQMGQEVILRCVPISNHLYFYWYRQILGQKVEFLVSFYNNEISEKSEIFDDQFSVERPDGSNFTLKIRSTKLEDSAMYFCASSESGVGTQYFGPGTRLLVL.

This clonotype was detected many times. This chain links TRBV7-2 with TRBJ2-7; D not certain. Germline V CDR1 and CDR2: SGHTA, FQGNSA. The CDR3 totals 13 residues. Between the trimmed V and J ends, which lost 4 bases and 1 base, there was a span of 8 bases. The CDR3 DNA reads as TGTGCCAGCAGCTCCCCCGAATCCTACGAGCAGTACTTC. It is translated as CASSSPESYEQYF.

Only a few counts were recorded for this clonotype. The rearrangement joins TRBV7-9 to TRBJ2-1; D remains ambiguous. CDR3 length: 15 amino acids. The V end lost 5 bases, the J end lost 5 bases, and 16 bases lay between the germline ends. Germline V gene sequence: CDR1 SEHNR, CDR2 FQNEAQ (reference sequence). The DNA of the CDR3 is TGTGCCAGCAGCCCACAAGGAACGTTTCACAATGAGCAGTTCTTC. This encodes CASSPQGTFHNEQFF.

This rearrangement joins TRBV20-1 to TRBJ2-3; TRBD2 matches at 8 bases. With V trimmed by 3 bases and J by 0 bases, 2 bases remained unmatched. The V gene's germline CDR1 is DFQATT and CDR2 SNEGSKA (reference sequence). This CDR3 is 14 amino acids long. The CDR3 here is CSASPGGSTDTQYF. CDR3 bases: TGCAGTGCTAGTCCGGGGGGGAGCACAGATACGCAGTATTTT.

J is TRBJ2-7 and V is TRBV13, with 7 positions matching TRBD2. The germline gives CDR1 PRHDT, CDR2 FYEKMQ (reference sequence). J was trimmed by 8 bases and V by 7 bases; bases with no gene match: 8. CDR3 size: 12 residues. CDR3 bases: TGTGCCAGCAACATCGGCGGGGGACAGCAGTACTTC. This codes for CASNIGGGQQYF.

The CDR3 DNA is TGTGCCAGCAGCCAACGCGCGAGTGGGGACTATGGCTACACCTTC. Its translation is CASSQRASGDYGYTF. The rearrangement joins TRBV7-6 to TRBJ1-2; D is unclear. V lost 5 bases, J lost 3 bases, and 16 bases lay in between. This CDR3 region has 15 residues. Germline loops: CDR1 SGHVS, CDR2 FNYEAQ.

The J gene is TRBJ1-2, the V gene TRBV29-1, with D possibly being TRBD1 (5 bases). This CDR3 is built from 15 residues. Germline V gives CDR1 SQVTM, CDR2 ANQGSEA. Trimming took off 5 bases at V and 2 bases at J, with 18 bases between the two ends. This chain's CDR3 is CSVRRAARGNYGYTF. CDR3 nucleotide sequence: TGCAGCGTTCGAAGGGCAGCAAGGGGAAACTATGGCTACACCTTC.